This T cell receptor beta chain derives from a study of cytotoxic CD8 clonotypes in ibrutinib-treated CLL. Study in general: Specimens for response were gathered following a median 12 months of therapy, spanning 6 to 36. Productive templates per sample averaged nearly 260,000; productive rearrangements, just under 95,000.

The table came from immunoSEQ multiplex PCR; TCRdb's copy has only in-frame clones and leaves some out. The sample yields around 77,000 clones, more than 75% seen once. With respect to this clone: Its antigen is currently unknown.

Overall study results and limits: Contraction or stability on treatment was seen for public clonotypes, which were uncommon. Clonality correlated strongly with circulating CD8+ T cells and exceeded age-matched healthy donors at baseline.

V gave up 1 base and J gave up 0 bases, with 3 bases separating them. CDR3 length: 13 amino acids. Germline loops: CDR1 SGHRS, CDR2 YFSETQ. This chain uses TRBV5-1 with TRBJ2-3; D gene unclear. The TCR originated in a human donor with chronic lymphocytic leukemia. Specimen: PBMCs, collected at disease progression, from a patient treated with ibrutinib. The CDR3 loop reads CASSLHSTDTQYF. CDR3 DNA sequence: TGCGCCAGCAGCTTGCACAGCACAGATACGCAGTATTTT.